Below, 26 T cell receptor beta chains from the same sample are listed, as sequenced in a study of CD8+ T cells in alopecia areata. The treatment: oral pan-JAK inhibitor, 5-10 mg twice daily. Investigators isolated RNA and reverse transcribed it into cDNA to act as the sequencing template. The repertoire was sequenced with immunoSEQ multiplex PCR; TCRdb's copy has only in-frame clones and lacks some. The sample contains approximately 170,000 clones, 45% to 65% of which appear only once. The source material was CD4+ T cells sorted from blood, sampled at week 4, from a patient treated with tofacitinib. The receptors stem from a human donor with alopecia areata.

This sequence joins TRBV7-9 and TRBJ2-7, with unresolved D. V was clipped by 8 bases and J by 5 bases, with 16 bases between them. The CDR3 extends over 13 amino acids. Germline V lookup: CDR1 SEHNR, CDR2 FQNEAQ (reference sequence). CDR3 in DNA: TGTGCCAGCGTCGGGCCTTTCAAGGACGAGCAGTACTTC. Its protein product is CASVGPFKDEQYF.

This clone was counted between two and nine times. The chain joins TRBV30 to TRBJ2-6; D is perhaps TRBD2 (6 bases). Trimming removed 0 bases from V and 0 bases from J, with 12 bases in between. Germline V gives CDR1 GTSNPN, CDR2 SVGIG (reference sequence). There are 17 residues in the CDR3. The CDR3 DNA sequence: TGTGCCTGGAGTGTGGCGGGGTTAAGCTCTGGGGCCAACGTCCTGACTTTC. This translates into CAWSVAGLSSGANVLTF.

DNA for the CDR3: TGCAGCGTTGAAGATATGGGCAGCTCCTACGAGCAGTACTTC. Residues: CSVEDMGSSYEQYF. V is TRBV29-1 and J is TRBJ2-7; D ambiguous. The CDR3 contains 14 residues. Germline CDR1 is SQVTM and CDR2 is ANQGSEA. Trimming stripped 0 bases from V and 0 bases from J, with 9 bases between.

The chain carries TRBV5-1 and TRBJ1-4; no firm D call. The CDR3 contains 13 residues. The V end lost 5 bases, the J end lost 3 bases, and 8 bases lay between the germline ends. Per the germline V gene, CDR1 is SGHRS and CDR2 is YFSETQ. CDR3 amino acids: CASSPEANEKLFF. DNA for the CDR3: TGCGCCAGCAGTCCTGAAGCTAATGAAAAACTGTTTTTT.

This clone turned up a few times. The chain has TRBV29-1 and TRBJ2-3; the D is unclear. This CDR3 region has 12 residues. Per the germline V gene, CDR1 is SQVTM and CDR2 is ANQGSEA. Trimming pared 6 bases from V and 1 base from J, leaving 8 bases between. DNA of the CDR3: TGCAGCGTGATCTATGGCACAGATACGCAGTATTTT. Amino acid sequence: CSVIYGTDTQYF.

DNA for the CDR3: TGTGCCAGTAGTAGGGGGAGTAGGGTGCAGTTCTTC. Its translation: CASSRGSRVQFF. The rearrangement links TRBV6-5 to TRBJ2-1; D possibly corresponds to TRBD1 (6 bases). The germline V gene encodes CDR1 MNHEY and CDR2 SVGAGI. The CDR3 spans 12 residues. Between the trimmed V and J ends, which lost 9 bases and 12 bases, there was a span of 18 bases.

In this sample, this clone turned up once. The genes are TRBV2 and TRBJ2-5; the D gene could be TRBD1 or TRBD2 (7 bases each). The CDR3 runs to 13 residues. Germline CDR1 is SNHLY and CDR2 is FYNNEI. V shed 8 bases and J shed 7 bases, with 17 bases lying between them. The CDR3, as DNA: TGTGCCAGCTCGTACTCCAGGGGGGGGACCCAGTACTTC. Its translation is CASSYSRGGTQYF.

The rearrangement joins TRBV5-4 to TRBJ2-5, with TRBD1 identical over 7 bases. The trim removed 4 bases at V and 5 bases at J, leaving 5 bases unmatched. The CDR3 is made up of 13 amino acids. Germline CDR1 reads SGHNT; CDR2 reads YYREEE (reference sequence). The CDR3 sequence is CASSPDRDETQYF. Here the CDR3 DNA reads TGTGCCAGCAGCCCCGACAGGGATGAGACCCAGTACTTC.

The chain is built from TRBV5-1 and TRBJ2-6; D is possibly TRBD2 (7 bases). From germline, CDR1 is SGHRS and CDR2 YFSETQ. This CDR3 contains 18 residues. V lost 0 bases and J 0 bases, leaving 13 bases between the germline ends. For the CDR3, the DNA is TGCGCCAGCAGCTTGGCGGGGGGCTCTCTCTCTGGGGCCAACGTCCTGACTTTC. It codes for CASSLAGGSLSGANVLTF.

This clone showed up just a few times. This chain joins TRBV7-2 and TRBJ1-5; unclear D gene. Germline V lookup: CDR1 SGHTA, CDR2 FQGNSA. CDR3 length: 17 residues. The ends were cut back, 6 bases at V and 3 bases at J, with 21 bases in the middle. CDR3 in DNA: TGTGCCAGCAGTTCCGCCCGTCCCGGTTGGGACAATCAGCCCCAGCATTTT. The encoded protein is CASSSARPGWDNQPQHF.

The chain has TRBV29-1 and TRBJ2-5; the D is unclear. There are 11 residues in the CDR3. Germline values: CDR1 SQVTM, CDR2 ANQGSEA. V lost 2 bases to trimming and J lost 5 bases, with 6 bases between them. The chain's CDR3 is CSVEFGETQYF. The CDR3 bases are TGCAGCGTTGAATTTGGCGAGACCCAGTACTTC.

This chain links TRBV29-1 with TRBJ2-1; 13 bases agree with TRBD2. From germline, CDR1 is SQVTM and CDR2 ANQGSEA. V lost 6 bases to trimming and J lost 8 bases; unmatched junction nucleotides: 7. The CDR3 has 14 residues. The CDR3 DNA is TGCAGCGTAGCAACTAGCGGGAGGGACGATGAGCAGTTCTTC. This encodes CSVATSGRDDEQFF.

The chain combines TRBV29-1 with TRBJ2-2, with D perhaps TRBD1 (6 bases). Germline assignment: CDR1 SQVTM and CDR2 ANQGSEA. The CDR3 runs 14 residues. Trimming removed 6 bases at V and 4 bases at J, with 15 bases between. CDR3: CSVLLGAPTGELFF. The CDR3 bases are TGCAGCGTACTTCTGGGGGCCCCCACCGGGGAGCTGTTTTTT.

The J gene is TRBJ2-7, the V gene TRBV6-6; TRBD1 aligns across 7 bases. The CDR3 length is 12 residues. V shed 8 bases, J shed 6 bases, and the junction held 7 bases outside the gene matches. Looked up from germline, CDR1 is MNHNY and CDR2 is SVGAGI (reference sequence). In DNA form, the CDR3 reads TGTGCCAGCCATTACTCAGGGGGCGAGCAGTACTTC. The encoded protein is CASHYSGGEQYF.

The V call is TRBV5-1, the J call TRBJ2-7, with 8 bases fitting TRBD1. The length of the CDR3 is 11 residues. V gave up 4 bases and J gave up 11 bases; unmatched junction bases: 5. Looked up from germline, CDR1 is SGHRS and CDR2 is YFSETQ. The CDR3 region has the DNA TGCGCCAGCAGCCCGGACAGGGTGAAGTACTTC. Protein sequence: CASSPDRVKYF.

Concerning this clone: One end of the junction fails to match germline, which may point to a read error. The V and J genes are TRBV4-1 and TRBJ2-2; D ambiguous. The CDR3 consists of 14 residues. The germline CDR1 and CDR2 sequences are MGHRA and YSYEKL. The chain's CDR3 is CASSEDGNTGELFF. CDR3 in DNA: TGCGCCAGCAGCGAAGACGGGAACACCGGGGAGCTGTTTTTT.

The CDR3 sequence: CASIRGFGGYTF. CDR3 DNA: TGTGCCAGCATTAGAGGGTTTGGTGGCTACACCTTC. The chain links TRBV2 to TRBJ1-2; D ambiguous. The V gene lost 7 bases and the J gene lost 7 bases, with 13 bases spanning the gap. The germline CDR1 and CDR2 sequences are SNHLY and FYNNEI. CDR3 size: 12 residues.

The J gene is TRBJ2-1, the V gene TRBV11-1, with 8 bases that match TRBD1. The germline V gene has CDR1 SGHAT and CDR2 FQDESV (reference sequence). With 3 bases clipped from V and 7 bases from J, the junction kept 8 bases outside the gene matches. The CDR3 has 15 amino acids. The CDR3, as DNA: TGTGCCAGCAGCTTTGCCAGGGGGCAGGTTAATGAGCAGTTCTTC. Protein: CASSFARGQVNEQFF.

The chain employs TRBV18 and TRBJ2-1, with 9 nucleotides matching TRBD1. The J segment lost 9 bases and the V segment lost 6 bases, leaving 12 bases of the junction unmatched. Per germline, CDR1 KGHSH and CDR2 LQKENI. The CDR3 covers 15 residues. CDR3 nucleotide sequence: TGTGCCAGCTCCCAGGGCTCCGGGACAGGGAGTGAGCAGTTCTTC. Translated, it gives CASSQGSGTGSEQFF. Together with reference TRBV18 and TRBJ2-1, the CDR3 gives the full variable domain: NAGVMQNPRHLVRRRGQEARLRCSPMKGHSHVYWYRQLPEEGLKFMVYLQKENIIDESGMPKERFSAEFPKEGPSILRIQQVVRGDSAAYFCASSQGSGTGSEQFFGPGTRLTVL.

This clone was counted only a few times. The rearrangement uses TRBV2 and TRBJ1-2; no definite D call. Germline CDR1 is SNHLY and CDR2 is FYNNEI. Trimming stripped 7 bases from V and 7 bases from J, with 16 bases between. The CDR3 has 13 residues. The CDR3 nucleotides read TGTGCCAGCACTCCTGCGGTGCGGGGTGGCTACACCTTC. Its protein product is CASTPAVRGGYTF.

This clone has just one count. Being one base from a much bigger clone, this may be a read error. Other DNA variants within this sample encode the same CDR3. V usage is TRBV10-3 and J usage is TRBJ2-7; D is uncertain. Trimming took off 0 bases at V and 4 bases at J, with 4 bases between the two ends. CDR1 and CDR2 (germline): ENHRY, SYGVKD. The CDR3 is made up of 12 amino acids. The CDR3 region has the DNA TGTGCCATCAGTGAGTCGGGATACGAGCAGTACTTC. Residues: CAISESGYEQYF.

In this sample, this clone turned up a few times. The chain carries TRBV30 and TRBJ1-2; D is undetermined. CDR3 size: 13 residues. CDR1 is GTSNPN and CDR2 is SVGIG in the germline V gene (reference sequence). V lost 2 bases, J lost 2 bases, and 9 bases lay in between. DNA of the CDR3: TGTGCCTGGAGTCCCTCTGCGAACTATGGCTACACCTTC. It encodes CAWSPSANYGYTF.

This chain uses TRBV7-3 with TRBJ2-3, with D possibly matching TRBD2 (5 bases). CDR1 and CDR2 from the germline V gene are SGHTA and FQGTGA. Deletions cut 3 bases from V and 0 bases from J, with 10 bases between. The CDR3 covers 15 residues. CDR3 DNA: TGTGCCAGCAGCTTCGGGATCCATAGCACAGATACGCAGTATTTT. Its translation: CASSFGIHSTDTQYF.

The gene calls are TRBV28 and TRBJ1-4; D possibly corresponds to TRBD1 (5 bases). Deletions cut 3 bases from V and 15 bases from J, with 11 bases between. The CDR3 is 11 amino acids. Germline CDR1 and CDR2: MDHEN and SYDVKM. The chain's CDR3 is CASSFRTMVFF. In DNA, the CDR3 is TGTGCCAGCAGTTTTAGGACAATGGTGTTTTTT.

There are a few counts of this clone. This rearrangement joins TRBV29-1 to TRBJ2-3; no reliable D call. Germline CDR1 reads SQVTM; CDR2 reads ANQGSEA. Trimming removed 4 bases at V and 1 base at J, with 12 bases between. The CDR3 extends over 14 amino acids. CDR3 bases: TGCAGCGTTGGGCAAGACTGGCGCACAGATACGCAGTATTTT. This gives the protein CSVGQDWRTDTQYF.

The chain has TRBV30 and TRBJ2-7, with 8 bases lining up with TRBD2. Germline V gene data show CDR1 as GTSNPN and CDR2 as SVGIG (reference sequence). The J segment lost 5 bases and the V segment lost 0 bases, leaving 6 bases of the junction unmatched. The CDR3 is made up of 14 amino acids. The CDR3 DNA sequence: TGTGCCTGGAGTGTGGCTAGCGGGTTCAACGAGCAGTACTTC. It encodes CAWSVASGFNEQYF.